These T cell receptor beta chains were read from a single sample in a study of blood T cell repertoires in COVID-19. Only in-frame clones appear in the TCRdb table, and some are missing; sequencing was by immunoSEQ multiplex PCR. The sample lists fewer than 250,000 clones; around 84% were seen once. Sequencing was done on a sample of peripheral blood. All receptors derive from a human donor in a cohort sampled during active COVID-19. CDR3s include the opening cysteine and the closing phenylalanine or tryptophan. A D gene is named only where the DNA matches it firmly. Expanded clones get a size class; other rows say once, few or many, or leave the size out.

abundance,v_gene,j_gene,d_gene,CDR3nt,CDR3aa
once,TRBV6-5,TRBJ2-1,NA,TGTGCCGTCCGGGATCAGGCCAATGAGCAGTTCTTC,CAVRDQANEQFF
NA,TRBV6-5,TRBJ1-4,NA,TGTGCCAGCAGTCCCACCCAAGTCAGGGGATCGAAACTGTTTTTT,CASSPTQVRGSKLFF
few,TRBV29-1,TRBJ2-1,TRBD2,TGCAGCGTTACTAGCGGGAGGATTGAGCAGTTCTTC,CSVTSGRIEQFF
NA,TRBV28,TRBJ1-6,TRBD1,TGTGCCAGCACCAGGGACAGGGGAAATTCACCCCTCCACTTT,CASTRDRGNSPLHF
NA,TRBV29-1,TRBJ1-3,NA,TGCAGCGTGATGACAGGAAACACCATATATTTT,CSVMTGNTIYF
NA,TRBV6-6,TRBJ2-6,NA,TGTGCCAGCAGTTCCCCAGGGGCTGGGGCCAACGTCCTGACTTTC,CASSSPGAGANVLTF
few,TRBV28,TRBJ1-6,NA,TGTGCCAGCAGCCTTAGACAGGATAGTTCACCCCTCCACTTT,CASSLRQDSSPLHF
few,TRBV4-1,TRBJ1-5,NA,TGCGCCAGCAGCTCGGTCCCGCAGGGGCAGGAGCCCCAGCATTTT,CASSSVPQGQEPQHF
NA,TRBV7-9,TRBJ1-1,TRBD1,TGTGCCAGCAGCGGGGAATACGGACAGGCGATCGTGAACACTGAAGCTTTCTTT,CASSGEYGQAIVNTEAFF
NA,TRBV25-1,TRBJ2-1,NA,TGTGCCAGCAGCCCCGGGTGGGATGAGCAGTTCTTC,CASSPGWDEQFF
NA,TRBV27,TRBJ2-6,TRBD1,TGTGCCAGCAGTCCACCGGGACAGGGGGCTGGTGGGGCCAACGTCCTGACTTTC,CASSPPGQGAGGANVLTF
NA,TRBV29-1,TRBJ2-1,NA,TGCAGCGTTGGGGGGGACAGAGACAATGAGCAGTTCTTC,CSVGGDRDNEQFF
NA,TRBV21-1,TRBJ2-3,NA,TGTGCCAGCAGCAATCTAGCGGGGGGACATCGTTATGGTACGCAGTATTTT,CASSNLAGGHRYGTQYF
NA,TRBV9,TRBJ2-1,NA,TGTGCCAGCAGCGTAGCTTACAATGAGCAGTTCTTC,CASSVAYNEQFF
NA,TRBV28,TRBJ2-4,TRBD2,TGTGCCAGCAGTTTAGCGGGAGTAGAAAACATTCAGTACTTC,CASSLAGVENIQYF
NA,TRBV3-1/TRBV3-2,TRBJ2-1,NA,TGTGCCAGCAGCCGGTCCGGGGCGCGGGAAGGCAATGAGCAGTTCTTC,CASSRSGAREGNEQFF
NA,TRBV3-1/TRBV3-2,TRBJ2-1,TRBD2,TGTGCCAGCAGCTCATACCCGGGACTAGTTGGTGAGCAGTTCTTC,CASSSYPGLVGEQFF
NA,TRBV7-8,TRBJ1-2,NA,TGTGCCAGCAGCTTAGGGGCAGGGTTGGATGGCTACACCTTC,CASSLGAGLDGYTF
NA,TRBV6-6,TRBJ1-1,NA,TGTGCCAGCAGTCACTTGGGACAAATGGCTGAAGCTTTCTTT,CASSHLGQMAEAFF
few,TRBV27,TRBJ1-2,NA,TGTGCCAGCAGGGGCCTGGCTGGCTACACCTTC,CASRGLAGYTF
NA,TRBV2,TRBJ1-5,TRBD1,TGTGCCAGCAGTGGCACAGGGGGGAATCAGCCCCAGCATTTT,CASSGTGGNQPQHF
NA,TRBV5-1,TRBJ2-5,TRBD1,TGCGCCAGCAGCTTGGCACAGGGGCCGTCATCGGGGACCCAGTACTTC,CASSLAQGPSSGTQYF
NA,TRBV6-6,TRBJ2-7,TRBD2,TGTGCCAGCAGCCCCGGGACTAGGCACGAGCAGTACTTC,CASSPGTRHEQYF
NA,TRBV12-2,TRBJ1-3,NA,TGTGCAAGTCGCCCACCTGAGTCTAATGGTGTGCGGTCTGGAAACACCATATATTTT,CASRPPESNGVRSGNTIYF
NA,TRBV9,TRBJ2-3,NA,TGTGCCAGCAGCGTAGGAGTCTTCTCAGATACGCAGTATTTT,CASSVGVFSDTQYF
NA,TRBV5-1,TRBJ2-1,TRBD2,TGCGCCAGCAGCTTTGGGACTAGCGGGAGGGCCCATCATGAGCAGTTCTTC,CASSFGTSGRAHHEQFF
NA,TRBV14,TRBJ2-1,NA,TGTGCCAGCAGCCAAGTTACATCATACAATGAGCAGTTCTTC,CASSQVTSYNEQFF
NA,TRBV18,TRBJ1-5,TRBD1,TGTGCCAGCTCACCCCCTCATCCGGGACAGGGGCGTAATCAGCCCCAGCATTTT,CASSPPHPGQGRNQPQHF
once,TRBV19,TRBJ2-2,NA,TGTGCCAGTAGTATAGTGGGGGCCCCAAACGGGGAGCTGTTTTTT,CASSIVGAPNGELFF
NA,TRBV7-3,TRBJ2-3,TRBD1,TGTGCCAGCAGCCCGGACAGGGGGAAAACAGATACGCAGTATTTT,CASSPDRGKTDTQYF
NA,TRBV20-1,TRBJ1-2,TRBD1,TGCAGTGCTAGTGGGACAGGGAATGGCTACACCTTC,CSASGTGNGYTF
NA,TRBV27,TRBJ1-1,TRBD1,TGTGCCAGCAGTTTAAGCAGGGGGCGCGAAGCTTTCTTT,CASSLSRGREAFF
NA,TRBV9,TRBJ1-2,TRBD1,TGTGCCAGCAGCGAATCCGGGACAGGGTTTGGTAGTGGCTACACCTTC,CASSESGTGFGSGYTF
NA,TRBV7-2,TRBJ2-3,NA,TGTGCCAGCAGCTTTTGGGGGGCAGATACGCAGTATTTT,CASSFWGADTQYF
NA,TRBV28,TRBJ1-2,NA,TGTGCCAGCAGTTCGAACTATGGCTACACCTTC,CASSSNYGYTF
NA,TRBV28,TRBJ2-7,TRBD1,TGTGCCAGCAGAGGACAGGGACGGACGGGGAATCATTACGAGCAGTACTTC,CASRGQGRTGNHYEQYF
few,TRBV19,TRBJ1-2,TRBD1,TGTGCCAGTAGTACCAGGGGGCGCCTAGGCTACACCTTC,CASSTRGRLGYTF
once,TRBV5-1,TRBJ2-7,NA,TGCGCCAGCAGCTTGCAGGGAACTTCTGGGGAGCAGTACTTC,CASSLQGTSGEQYF